This paragraph reports one T cell receptor beta chain. No antigen is known for it. The data derive from a study of shared clonotypes between healthy human individuals. Evenly divided among several immunoSEQ plates was the genomic DNA of each subset. Profiling relied on immunoSEQ multiplex PCR, and the TCRdb table lists in-frame clones only, not all of them. Of roughly 500,000 clones listed, around 79% are singletons. The CDR3 is 15 amino acids. Germline values: CDR1 MNHEY, CDR2 SMNVEV (reference sequence). Between the trimmed V and J ends, which lost 3 bases and 0 bases, there was a span of 9 bases. General observations from the study: Apart from blood, nothing was sampled; tissue repertoires likely differ.

Sequencing was carried out using PBMCs. The receptor's source is a woman aged 35 to 49 in good health. Some clones in this sample may be carry-over from other donors' samples. This chain connects TRBV27 to TRBJ2-1, with D possibly TRBD1 on 6 matching bases. The CDR3 DNA follows: TGTGCCAGCAGTTTGGGGGCGTCCTCCTACAATGAGCAGTTCTTC. It codes for CASSLGASSYNEQFF.